This TCR beta chain was found in a study of T cell clonality in common variable immunodeficiency. Study findings and constraints: CVID subjects showed higher TCRbeta clonality than healthy controls. Compared with controls, CVID subjects had fewer shared TCRbeta clones.

On this clone: The antigen is not known. The read terminates 3 residues before the CDR3 end, so the remaining end is supplied by the germline J gene.

Patients and controls were mostly of Caucasian heritage. The assay was immunoSEQ multiplex PCR, and TCRdb's table has in-frame clones only and misses some. This record lists roughly 30,000 clones, none seen once only, and the top ten clones contain almost 4.5%. The CDR3 has 16 amino acids. The germline gives CDR1 SGHTA, CDR2 FQGNSA. The sequence came from a person aged 18 to 75 in good health. Material: peripheral blood mononuclear cells. The chain carries TRBV7-2 and TRBJ2-3; TRBD1 aligns across 7 bases. CDR3 sequence reads: CASSLAYGTGEETQYF. The CDR3 DNA, read in part, is TGTGCCAGCAGCTTAGCATACGGAACAGGGGAAGAGACG.